This T cell receptor beta chain was sequenced in a study of T cell responses to AZD1222 COVID-19 vaccine. Broader study findings: In a largely white British group with more females than males, clonal diversity was possibly underestimated. Just 5 to 7 AZD1222 recipients were seropositive at baseline. Reports indicate that nearly half of spike-specific TCRs are directed at unmutated variant regions. There were repertoire samples only from the period after the peak T cell response.

A word on this clone: Antigen unknown.

Method: immunoSEQ multiplex PCR; TCRdb's copy keeps in-frame clones and lacks some. This sample has fewer than 150,000 clones, with 70% to 90% found just once. V lost 3 bases and J lost 10, with 13 bases in between. The CDR3 totals 14 residues. Germline CDR1 SGHTA, CDR2 FQGTGA. The V call is TRBV7-3, the J call TRBJ1-6; D remains ambiguous. This specimen was peripheral blood, taken 28 days after the second AZD1222 dose. The sequence was obtained from an adult who received the AZD1222 COVID-19 vaccine. This chain's CDR3 is CASSFDGRRSPLHF. Written as DNA, the CDR3 is TGTGCCAGCAGCTTTGACGGAAGACGATCACCCCTCCACTTT.